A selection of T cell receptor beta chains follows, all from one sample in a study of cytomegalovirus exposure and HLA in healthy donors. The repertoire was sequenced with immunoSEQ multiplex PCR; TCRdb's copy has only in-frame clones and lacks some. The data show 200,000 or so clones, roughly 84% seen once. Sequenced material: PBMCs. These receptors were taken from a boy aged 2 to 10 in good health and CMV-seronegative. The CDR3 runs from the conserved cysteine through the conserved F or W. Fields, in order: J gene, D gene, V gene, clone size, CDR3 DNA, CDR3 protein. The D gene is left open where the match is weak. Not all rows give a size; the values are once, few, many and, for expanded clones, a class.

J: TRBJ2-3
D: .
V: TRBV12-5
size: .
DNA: TGTGCTAGTGGTTTCCGGGATACGCAGTATTTT
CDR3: CASGFRDTQYF

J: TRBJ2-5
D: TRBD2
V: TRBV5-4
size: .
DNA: TGTGCCAGCTTCGAGCGGGGGGGAGGAGAGACCCAGTACTTC
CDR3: CASFERGGGETQYF

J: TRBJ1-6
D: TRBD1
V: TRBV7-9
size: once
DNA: TGTGCCAGCAGCTCCGGACAGGGGATATATAATTCACCCCTCCACTTT
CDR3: CASSSGQGIYNSPLHF

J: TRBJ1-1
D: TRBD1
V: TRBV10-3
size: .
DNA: TGTGCCATCAGCGAGTCGGACAGGGGGAGAATGAACACTGAAGCTTTCTTT
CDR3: CAISESDRGRMNTEAFF

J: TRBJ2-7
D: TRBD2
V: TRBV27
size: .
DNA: TGTGCCAGCAGTTCAGCGGGGCCGGACGAGCAGTACTTC
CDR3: CASSSAGPDEQYF

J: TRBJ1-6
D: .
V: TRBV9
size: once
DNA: TGTGCCAGCAGCGTTGATCCCTGGAGCGACTTAGATAATTCACCCCTCCACTTT
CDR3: CASSVDPWSDLDNSPLHF

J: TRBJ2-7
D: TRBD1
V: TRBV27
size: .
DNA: TGTGCCAGCAGTCTGTCGGGACAGGATTCCTACGAGCAGTACTTC
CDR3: CASSLSGQDSYEQYF

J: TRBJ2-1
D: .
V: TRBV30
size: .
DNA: TGTGCCTGGAGTGCCGGGACTGGGCGGAGGGATGAGCAGTTCTTC
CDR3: CAWSAGTGRRDEQFF

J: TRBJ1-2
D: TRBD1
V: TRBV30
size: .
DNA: TGTGCCTGGAGTGCACCACAGGGGAGAGGCTACACCTTC
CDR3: CAWSAPQGRGYTF

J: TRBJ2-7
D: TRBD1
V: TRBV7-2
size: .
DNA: TGTGCCAGCAGCTTAAGACAGGGGGCCAACGAGCAGTACTTC
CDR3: CASSLRQGANEQYF

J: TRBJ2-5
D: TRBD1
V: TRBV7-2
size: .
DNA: TGTGCCAGCAGCTCAGGGGGAGAGACCCAGTACTTC
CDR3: CASSSGGETQYF

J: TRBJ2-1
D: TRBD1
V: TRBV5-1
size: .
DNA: TGCGCCAGCAGCTTGGGTCCACAGGGGTACAATGAGCAGTTCTTC
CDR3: CASSLGPQGYNEQFF

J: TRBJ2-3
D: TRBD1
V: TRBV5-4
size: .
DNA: TGTGCCAGCAGCTTGGTACAGGGGAGCACAGATACGCAGTATTTT
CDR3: CASSLVQGSTDTQYF

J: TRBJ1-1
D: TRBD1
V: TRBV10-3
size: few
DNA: TGTGCCATCAGTCGACAGGGGAAGTCTGAAGCTTTCTTT
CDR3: CAISRQGKSEAFF

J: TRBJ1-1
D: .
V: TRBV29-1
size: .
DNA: TGCAGCGTCCCATTCGGGTCTGAAGCTTTCTTT
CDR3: CSVPFGSEAFF

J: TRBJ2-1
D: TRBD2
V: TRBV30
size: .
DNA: TGTGCCTGGAGTATTGCAGTGCTAGCGGGAGGAAATGAGCAGTTCTTC
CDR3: CAWSIAVLAGGNEQFF

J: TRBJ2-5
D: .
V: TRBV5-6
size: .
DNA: TGTGCCAGCAGCTTGGCCAACACCCAAGAGACCCAGTACTTC
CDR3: CASSLANTQETQYF

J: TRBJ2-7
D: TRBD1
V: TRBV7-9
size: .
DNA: TGTGCCAGTACGGACAGGGGACCCTACGAGCAGTACTTC
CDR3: CASTDRGPYEQYF

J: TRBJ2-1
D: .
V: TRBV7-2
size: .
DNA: TGTGCCAGCAGCTTAGGCTCTAGCTACAATGAGCAGTTCTTC
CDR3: CASSLGSSYNEQFF

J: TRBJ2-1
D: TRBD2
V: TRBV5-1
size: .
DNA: TGCGCCAGCAGCTTGGAGGGACTAGCGGGCCCACTTGTCTACAATGAGCAGTTCTTC
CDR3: CASSLEGLAGPLVYNEQFF

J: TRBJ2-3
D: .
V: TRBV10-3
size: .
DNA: TGTGCCATGAGCCTCCGGGACTGGAGCACAGATACGCAGTATTTT
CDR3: CAMSLRDWSTDTQYF

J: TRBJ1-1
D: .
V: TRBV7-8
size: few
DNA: TGTGCCAGCAGCTTAGGCGGACAGTCTGAAGCTTTCTTT
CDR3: CASSLGGQSEAFF

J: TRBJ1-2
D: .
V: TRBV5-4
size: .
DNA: TGTGCCAGCAGCTTGGAACAGGTGGGCGGCTACACCTTC
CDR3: CASSLEQVGGYTF

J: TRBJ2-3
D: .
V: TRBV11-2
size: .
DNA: TGTGCCAGCAGCTCTGTACCTACCAGCACAGATACGCAGTATTTT
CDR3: CASSSVPTSTDTQYF

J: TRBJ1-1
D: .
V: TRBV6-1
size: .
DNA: TGTGCCAGCAGCGCCCCTTGGGGGGGGGACACTGAAGCTTTCTTT
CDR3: CASSAPWGGDTEAFF

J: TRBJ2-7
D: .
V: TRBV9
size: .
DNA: TGTGCCAGCAGCGTAGGGGGGGATTCCTACGAGCAGTACTTC
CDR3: CASSVGGDSYEQYF

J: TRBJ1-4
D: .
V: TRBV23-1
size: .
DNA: TGCGCCAGTTACACGTATGAAAAACTGTTTTTT
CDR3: CASYTYEKLFF

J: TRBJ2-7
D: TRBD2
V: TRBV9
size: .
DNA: TGTGCCAGCAGCGTAGACACTAGCGGGTTCTACGAGCAGTACTTC
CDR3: CASSVDTSGFYEQYF

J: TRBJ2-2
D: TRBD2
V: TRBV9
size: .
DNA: TGTGCCAGCAGCTCAAGTAGCGGGAGGATCGGCGGGGAGCTGTTTTTT
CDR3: CASSSSSGRIGGELFF

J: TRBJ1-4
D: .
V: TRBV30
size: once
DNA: TGTGCCTGGAGTTCAGGGCTAGGTGAAAAACTGTTTTTT
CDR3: CAWSSGLGEKLFF

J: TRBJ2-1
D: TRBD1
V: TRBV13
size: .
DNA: TGTGCCAGCAGCTTAGGGGACAGGGGCTCTAGCTCCTACAATGAGCAGTTCTTC
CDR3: CASSLGDRGSSSYNEQFF

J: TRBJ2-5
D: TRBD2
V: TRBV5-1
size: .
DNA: TGCGCCAGCAGCTTTAGCGGGGGGCTCCAAGAGACCCAGTACTTC
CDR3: CASSFSGGLQETQYF

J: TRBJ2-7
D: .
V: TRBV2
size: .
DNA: TGTGCCAGCAGCGAGGACTGGTCTAATACCTACGAGCAGTACTTC
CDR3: CASSEDWSNTYEQYF

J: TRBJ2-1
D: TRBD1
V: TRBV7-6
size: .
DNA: TGTGCCAGCAGCTTCGGGACAGGGTGGGATGAGCAGTTCTTC
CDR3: CASSFGTGWDEQFF

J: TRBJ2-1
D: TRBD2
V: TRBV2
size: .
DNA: TGTGCCAGCAGTGCGGGGGGGCCTGTTTATGAGCAGTTCTTC
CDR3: CASSAGGPVYEQFF

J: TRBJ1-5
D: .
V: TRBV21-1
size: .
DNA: TGTGCCAGCAGCAAGCAGGGGGCGGATAGCAATCAGCCCCAGCATTTT
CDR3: CASSKQGADSNQPQHF

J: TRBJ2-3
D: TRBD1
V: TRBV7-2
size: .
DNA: TGTGCCAGCAGCTGGACAGGGGAAGATACGCAGTATTTT
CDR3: CASSWTGEDTQYF

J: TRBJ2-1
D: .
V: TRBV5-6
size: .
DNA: TGTGCCAGCAGCTTGCGAGGGGGTAGGTACAATGAGCAGTTCTTC
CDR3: CASSLRGGRYNEQFF

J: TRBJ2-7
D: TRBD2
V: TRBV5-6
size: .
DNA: TGTGCCAGCAGCTTGCCTAGCGGTTCCTACGAGCAGTACTTC
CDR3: CASSLPSGSYEQYF

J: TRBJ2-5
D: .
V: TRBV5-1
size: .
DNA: TGCGCCAGCACTCCCAGAGGGGGAGGGGAGACCCAGTACTTC
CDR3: CASTPRGGGETQYF

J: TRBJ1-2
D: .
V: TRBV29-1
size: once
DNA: TGCAGCGTTGAATATCAGGCAGGGCAGGGCTACACCTTC
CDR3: CSVEYQAGQGYTF

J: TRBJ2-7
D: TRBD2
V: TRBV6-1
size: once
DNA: TGTGCCAGCAGTGAAGTATTAGCGGGAGGGCCCTACGAGCAGTACTTC
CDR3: CASSEVLAGGPYEQYF

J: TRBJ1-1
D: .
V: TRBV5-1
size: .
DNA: TGCGCCAGCAGCTTGGTTGTGACAGCGAACACTGAAGCTTTCTTT
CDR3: CASSLVVTANTEAFF

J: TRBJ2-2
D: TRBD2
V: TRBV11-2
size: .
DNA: TGTGCCAGCGCTGGGGCTAGCGGGAGGGCCGGGGAGCTGTTTTTT
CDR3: CASAGASGRAGELFF